This entry describes one T cell receptor beta chain. Its cognate antigen is unknown. Primed by a sample-barcoded 5' primer and a J-beta primer mix, a second PCR proceeded for 7 to 11 cycles. TCRdb re-called the 5' RACE reads with MiXCR, one entry per CDR3 protein. Here the sample spans 780,000 or so distinct CDR3 sequences, more than 55% being singletons. Germline V gives CDR1 PRHDT, CDR2 FYEKMQ (reference sequence). CDR3 length: 14 residues. Trimming removed 4 bases from V and 6 bases from J, with 13 bases in between. This sample was taken from a study of blood T cells in healthy people across ages. The study, taken as a whole, reports: Underestimates were what the diversity estimates from one million T cells were considered to be. Among long-lived donors, naive CD4+ cells were more numerous and diversity higher than in aged donors.

This TCR came from a man aged 40-50 years in good health. Input material: blood. The chain uses TRBV13 and TRBJ2-1, with D perhaps TRBD1 or TRBD2 (5 bases each). In DNA form, the CDR3 reads TGTGCCAGCAGCTCGTACGGGACCCGCAATGAGCAGTTCTTC. Translation: CASSSYGTRNEQFF.